These 5 T cell receptor beta chains originate from one sample sequenced in a study of T cells in Graves' hyperthyroidism and ophthalmopathy. RNA transcripts yielded amplified TCR beta CDR3 regions. An initial round of RT-PCR targeting the TCR CDR3 relied on the HTBI primer set. TCRdb reprocessed the multiplex PCR reads via MiXCR and lists one record per CDR3 protein. The data hold 350,000 to 450,000 distinct CDR3 sequences, with 11% to 15% observed a single time. Specimen: blood. The origin of the receptors is a man aged 45-60 years with Graves' ophthalmopathy.

This clonotype was recorded at least ten times. The chain combines TRBV6-5 with TRBJ2-7; no reliable D call. The CDR3 spans 16 residues. Germline CDR1 is MNHEY and CDR2 is SVGAGI. Deletions cut 2 bases from V and 1 base from J, with 15 bases between. The CDR3 spells CASSYGSAGESYEQYF. The CDR3 nucleotides read TGTGCCAGCAGTTACGGGTCGGCAGGAGAGTCCTACGAGCAGTACTTC.

The gene calls are TRBV29-1 and TRBJ2-3; TRBD2 is a possible D gene (5 bases). The V gene's germline CDR1 is SQVTM and CDR2 ANQGSEA. V shed 6 bases and J shed 0 bases, with 16 bases lying between them. The CDR3 length is 15 residues. In DNA form, the CDR3 reads TGCAGCGTGATGTCTACGGGAACTAGCACAGATACGCAGTATTTT. It specifies CSVMSTGTSTDTQYF.

This clonotype was recorded many times. The chain has TRBV7-6 and TRBJ2-5; TRBD1 is a possible D gene (6 bases). Trimming stripped 8 bases from V and 2 bases from J, with 27 bases between. The germline V gene encodes CDR1 SGHVS and CDR2 FNYEAQ. This CDR3 comprises 18 residues. The chain's CDR3 is CASHLIRGDSDRQETQYF. As DNA, the CDR3 is TGTGCCAGCCACTTGATCAGGGGAGACTCCGACCGACAAGAGACCCAGTACTTC. Complete variable domain (other parts from reference TRBV7-6 and TRBJ2-5): GAGVSQSPRYKVTKRGQDVALRCDPISGHVSLYWYRQALGQGPEFLTYFNYEAQQDKSGLPNDRFSAERPEGSISTLTIQRTEQRDSAMYRCASHLIRGDSDRQETQYFGPGTRLLVL.

This clonotype was observed a handful of times. For the CDR3, the DNA is TGTGCCAGCAGTGAATCGGAACAGCCGAATGAAAAACTGTTTTTT. Protein: CASSESEQPNEKLFF. J is TRBJ1-4 and V is TRBV6-1; D uncertain. Germline V CDR1 and CDR2: MNHNS, SASEGT. V was clipped by 2 bases and J by 5 bases, with 12 bases between them. The CDR3 runs to 15 residues.

This chain connects TRBV7-4 to TRBJ1-3, with 8 bases aligning to TRBD1. The CDR3 extends over 19 amino acids. Losses at the gene ends were 5 bases for V and 1 base for J; bases not matched to a gene: 16. The germline V gene encodes CDR1 SGHVT and CDR2 SQSDAQ. The CDR3 here is CASSRVGGTGERSGNTIYF. As DNA, the CDR3 is TGTGCCAGCAGCCGCGTTGGAGGGACAGGAGAACGTTCTGGAAACACCATATATTTT.